These 30 T cell receptor beta chains share one sample of origin, sequenced in a study of T-cell memory formation after mild COVID-19. MiXCR, applied by TCRdb to the 5' RACE reads, yields one record per CDR3 protein. The sample shows more than 400,000 distinct CDR3 sequences, over 15% of them seen only once. The sequenced sample consisted of PBMCs or a T cell subset sorted from them (not recorded which). Receptors originate from an adult woman who had mild COVID-19 (a few samples of this study predate the infection). Cell type and time point are not known.

Many counts were recorded for this clonotype. The chain links TRBV2 to TRBJ1-1, with TRBD1 matching 7 bases. From germline, CDR1 is SNHLY and CDR2 FYNNEI. The CDR3 totals 13 residues. V was pared by 6 bases and J by 0 bases, with 1 base of the junction left unmatched. The CDR3 loop reads CASRGQLNTEAFF. CDR3 coding DNA: TGTGCCAGCAGGGGACAGCTGAACACTGAAGCTTTCTTT. The entire variable domain, with the rest obtained from reference TRBV2 and TRBJ1-1, is as follows: EPEVTQTPSHQVTQMGQEVILRCVPISNHLYFYWYRQILGQKVEFLVSFYNNEISEKSEIFDDQFSVERPDGSNFTLKIRSTKLEDSAMYFCASRGQLNTEAFFGQGTRLTVV.

The sample holds many counts of this clonotype. The gene calls are TRBV29-1 and TRBJ2-7; 12 nucleotides match TRBD2. Germline V CDR1 and CDR2: SQVTM, ANQGSEA. The CDR3 is 15 amino acids. V lost 6 bases, J lost 2 bases, and 8 bases stayed unmatched. CDR3 DNA: TGCAGCGTCTCCGGGACTAGCGGGCCGACCTACGAGCAGTACTTC. It yields the protein CSVSGTSGPTYEQYF.

The table lists this clonotype with a few counts. The V call is TRBV11-2, the J call TRBJ2-3; D may be TRBD2 (5 bases). Trimming pared 5 bases from V and 5 bases from J, leaving 17 bases between. The CDR3 is 15 amino acids. Germline CDR1 SGHAT, CDR2 FQNNGV. The CDR3 is CASSQEVTPLDTQYF. The CDR3 DNA reads as TGTGCCAGCAGCCAGGAGGTTACCCCCTTAGATACGCAGTATTTT.

The CDR3 is CASSPYPGTSGNNEQFF. DNA for the CDR3: TGTGCCAGCAGCCCATACCCCGGGACTAGCGGAAACAATGAGCAGTTCTTC. The V call is TRBV4-2, the J call TRBJ2-1; 11 nucleotides agree with TRBD2. Unmatched junction bases numbered 10, after V lost 4 bases and J lost 5 bases. The CDR3 runs 17 residues. Germline V gene data show CDR1 as LGHNA and CDR2 as YNFKEQ.

This clonotype appeared a few times. The chain couples TRBV7-9 to TRBJ1-3, with a tentative D call TRBD1 (6 bases). V gave up 0 bases and J gave up 0 bases, with 18 bases separating them. Germline CDR1 and CDR2: SEHNR and FQNEAQ (reference sequence). This CDR3 region has 19 residues. In nucleotides, the CDR3 is TGTGCCAGCAGCTTAGCGGTTTACACAGGGAGCTTCTCTGGAAACACCATATATTTT. This gives the protein CASSLAVYTGSFSGNTIYF. The whole variable domain, remainder taken from reference TRBV7-9 and TRBJ1-3, is DTGVSQNPRHKITKRGQNVTFRCDPISEHNRLYWYRQTLGQGPEFLTYFQNEAQLEKSRLLSDRFSAERPKGSFSTLEIQRTEQGDSAMYLCASSLAVYTGSFSGNTIYFGEGSWLTVV.

This clonotype has just a few counts. The chain has TRBV12-3 or TRBV12-4 and TRBJ2-1, with 10 bases matching TRBD2. The V and J ends lost 5 bases and 8 bases, in that order; junction bases with no gene match: 18. CDR3 length: 18 residues. Here the CDR3 DNA reads TGTGCCAGCAGTCCATTACGGTCTAGCGGGGGACGATACCATGAGCAGTTCTTC. Translating gives CASSPLRSSGGRYHEQFF.

The chain carries TRBV5-1 and TRBJ1-2, with 8 nucleotides matching TRBD1. The CDR3 sequence is 13 residues long. V lost 4 bases and J lost 8; bases outside the gene matches: 7. Per the germline V gene, CDR1 is SGHRS and CDR2 is YFSETQ. The CDR3 sequence: CASSGQGLEGYTF. CDR3 nucleotide sequence: TGCGCCAGCAGCGGACAGGGCCTAGAAGGCTACACCTTC.

The chain employs TRBV5-6 and TRBJ1-3, with a weak D call TRBD1 (6 bases). The germline gives CDR1 SGHDT, CDR2 YYEEEE. Trimming removed 7 bases at V and 4 bases at J, with 24 bases between. There are 17 residues in the CDR3. The CDR3: CASSWGPGALTGNTIYF. CDR3 coding DNA: TGTGCCAGCTCCTGGGGCCCAGGGGCCCTCACCGGAAACACCATATATTTT.

This clonotype has at least ten counts. The chain uses TRBV5-1 and TRBJ1-1, with 8 bases lining up with TRBD1. V trimming: 0 bases; J trimming: 5 bases; junction bases outside the gene matches: 9. CDR3 length: 16 amino acids. CDR1 is SGHRS, CDR2 YFSETQ, per germline. The DNA for the CDR3 is TGCGCCAGCAGCTTGGTCTCGACAGGGGCGGTTACTGAAGCTTTCTTT. This sequence encodes CASSLVSTGAVTEAFF. Together with reference TRBV5-1 and TRBJ1-1, the CDR3 gives the full variable domain: KAGVTQTPRYLIKTRGQQVTLSCSPISGHRSVSWYQQTPGQGLQFLFEYFSETQRNKGNFPGRFSGRQFSNSRSEMNVSTLELGDSALYLCASSLVSTGAVTEAFFGQGTRLTVV.

This chain links TRBV5-1 with TRBJ2-5; tentatively, D is TRBD1 (6 bases). The CDR3 covers 13 residues. Trimming shortened V by 5 bases and J by 5 bases, and 13 bases separated the two germline ends. Per the germline V gene, CDR1 is SGHRS and CDR2 is YFSETQ. CDR3 protein: CASRGTGLETQYF. The DNA of the CDR3 is TGCGCCAGCAGGGGAACAGGGTTGGAGACCCAGTACTTC.

This chain joins TRBV18 and TRBJ1-1; TRBD1 is a possible D gene (5 bases). Trimming shortened V by 0 bases and J by 1 base, and 12 bases separated the two germline ends. CDR1 and CDR2 (germline): KGHSH, LQKENI. The CDR3 length is 16 residues. CDR3 in DNA: TGTGCCAGCTCACCACCTATGGGACGGAGGAACACTGAAGCTTTCTTT. Residues: CASSPPMGRRNTEAFF.

The V gene is TRBV29-1, the J gene TRBJ2-5; weak D call: TRBD2 (5 bases). This CDR3 region has 13 residues. V lost 7 bases and J lost 5, with 17 bases in between. Germline V gene sequence: CDR1 SQVTM, CDR2 ANQGSEA. The CDR3 reads CSARVSFGETQYF. As DNA, the CDR3 is TGCAGCGCGAGGGTGTCCTTCGGTGAGACCCAGTACTTC.

This chain joins TRBV7-2 and TRBJ1-2, with no clear D. The V and J ends lost 1 base and 4 bases respectively, with 19 bases between them. This CDR3 contains 17 residues. Germline CDR1 and CDR2: SGHTA and FQGNSA. The DNA for the CDR3 is TGTGCCAGCAGCTTAGGGTGGGGAACCCAGAGTGGCTATGGCTACACCTTC. Protein sequence: CASSLGWGTQSGYGYTF.

There are a few counts of this clonotype. The chain couples TRBV20-1 to TRBJ2-1; D unresolved. CDR1 and CDR2 from the germline V gene are DFQATT and SNEGSKA (reference sequence). This CDR3 contains 13 residues. Trimming pared 5 bases from V and 1 base from J, leaving 9 bases between. The CDR3 loop is CSASNLSYNEQFF. CDR3 DNA sequence: TGCAGTGCTTCCAATCTGTCCTACAATGAGCAGTTCTTC.

This clonotype has a handful of counts. This rearrangement joins TRBV7-3 to TRBJ1-1; unclear D gene. CDR3 length equals 14 residues. Trimming took 2 bases from V and 7 from J, leaving 14 bases between them. Germline-derived CDR1 and CDR2 are SGHTA and FQGTGA. In DNA form, the CDR3 reads TGTGCCAGCAGCTTAGGATCGGGAACAGATGAAGCTTTCTTT. Amino acids: CASSLGSGTDEAFF. The entire variable domain, with the rest obtained from reference TRBV7-3 and TRBJ1-1, is as follows: GAGVSQTPSNKVTEKGKYVELRCDPISGHTALYWYRQSLGQGPEFLIYFQGTGAADDSGLPNDRFFAVRPEGSVSTLKIQRTERGDSAVYLCASSLGSGTDEAFFGQGTRLTVV.

This clonotype occurred a few times. The chain links TRBV29-1 to TRBJ2-7, with 12 bases matching TRBD2. The V segment lost 1 base and the J segment 1 base; nucleotides outside the gene matches: 2. The CDR3 loop spans 15 amino acids. CDR1 is SQVTM, CDR2 ANQGSEA, per germline. Written as DNA, the CDR3 is TGCAGCGTTGAAGGGACTAGCGGGATGTCCTACGAGCAGTACTTC. It yields the protein CSVEGTSGMSYEQYF.

The sample holds a few counts of this clonotype. V gene TRBV5-6 combines with J gene TRBJ2-1; D not certain. Trimming pared 0 bases from V and 6 bases from J, leaving 10 bases between. CDR3 length equals 14 residues. The V gene's germline CDR1 is SGHDT and CDR2 YYEEEE. The CDR3 bases are TGTGCCAGCAGCTTGGTTGTGAATCGCAATGAGCAGTTCTTC. Translation gives CASSLVVNRNEQFF.

The chain employs TRBV14 and TRBJ1-2; no firm D call. Germline values: CDR1 SGHDN, CDR2 FVKESK. V shed 1 base and J shed 2 bases, with 11 bases lying between them. CDR3 length equals 15 residues. This CDR3 reads CASSQGGRMNYGYTF. CDR3 sequence (DNA): TGTGCCAGCAGCCAAGGTGGGAGGATGAACTATGGCTACACCTTC.

The chain links TRBV27 to TRBJ2-2; TRBD1 agrees at 8 bases. The CDR3 consists of 16 residues. CDR1 is MNHEY and CDR2 is SMNVEV in the germline V gene (reference sequence). V lost 6 bases, J lost 0 bases, and 6 bases stayed unmatched. The CDR3 nucleotides read TGTGCCAGCAGGCTCACAGGGGGAACGAACACCGGGGAGCTGTTTTTT. It translates to CASRLTGGTNTGELFF.

The V gene is TRBV29-1, the J gene TRBJ2-7, with 13 bases lining up with TRBD2. In germline, CDR1 is SQVTM, CDR2 ANQGSEA. V lost 1 base to trimming and J lost 0 bases; unmatched junction nucleotides: 3. This CDR3 spans 16 amino acids. CDR3 sequence: CSVEGTSGGLSYEQYF. In nucleotides, the CDR3 is TGCAGCGTTGAAGGGACTAGCGGGGGCCTCTCCTACGAGCAGTACTTC.

The chain is built from TRBV4-3 and TRBJ1-6, with a possible D match to TRBD1 (5 bases). V was trimmed by 1 base and J by 8 bases, leaving 15 bases between them. Germline V gene lookup returns CDR1 LGHNA and CDR2 YSLEER. CDR3 size: 16 residues. The CDR3 DNA reads as TGCGCCAGCAGCCAAGCGCCCGGGCGGGGGGATTCACCCCTCCACTTT. Translating gives CASSQAPGRGDSPLHF.

The chain joins TRBV5-1 to TRBJ2-7; TRBD1 agrees at 9 bases. From germline, CDR1 is SGHRS and CDR2 YFSETQ. The CDR3 runs 14 residues. The V and J ends lost 0 bases and 3 bases, in that order; junction bases with no gene match: 1. The CDR3 coding sequence is TGCGCCAGCAGCTTGGGGGACAGGGACTACGAGCAGTACTTC. It yields the protein CASSLGDRDYEQYF. Filled out from reference TRBV5-1 and TRBJ2-7, the complete variable domain reads KAGVTQTPRYLIKTRGQQVTLSCSPISGHRSVSWYQQTPGQGLQFLFEYFSETQRNKGNFPGRFSGRQFSNSRSEMNVSTLELGDSALYLCASSLGDRDYEQYFGPGTRLTVT.

The rearrangement uses TRBV7-2 and TRBJ2-4; D remains unclear. CDR3 length: 15 residues. In germline, CDR1 is SGHTA, CDR2 FQGNSA. Trimming removed 4 bases at V and 1 base at J, with 11 bases between. In nucleotides, the CDR3 is TGTGCCAGCAGCTCCCTGTCACTGGCCAAAAACATTCAGTACTTC. Its translation is CASSSLSLAKNIQYF.

The table lists this clonotype with a few counts. V and J are TRBV7-3 and TRBJ2-7; 11 bases match TRBD1. Germline values: CDR1 SGHTA, CDR2 FQGTGA. The CDR3 contains 15 residues. The junction had 3 bases not matched to a gene; V was cut back by 2 bases and J by 3 bases. CDR3 residues: CASSLAGQGVYEQYF. Written as DNA, the CDR3 is TGTGCCAGCAGCTTAGCGGGACAGGGGGTCTACGAGCAGTACTTC.

This chain links TRBV23-1 with TRBJ2-3; TRBD2 agrees at 15 bases. TRBV23-1 is placed among ORFs of uncertain function. The V gene end was trimmed by 2 bases and the J gene end by 2 bases; junction bases not matched to a gene: 5. The CDR3 has 18 residues. The CDR3 DNA sequence: TGCGCCAGCAGTCAAGAAGGGACTAGCGGGGGGTACACAGATACGCAGTATTTT. Its protein is CASSQEGTSGGYTDTQYF.

This clonotype has just a few counts. The V gene is TRBV3-1, the J gene TRBJ2-4; the D gene is possibly TRBD2 (6 bases). This CDR3 has 16 residues. Between the trimmed V and J ends, which lost 4 bases and 0 bases, there was a span of 13 bases. Looked up from germline, CDR1 is LGHDT and CDR2 is YNNKEL (reference sequence). This CDR3 reads CASSRAGNLAKNIQYF. The CDR3 DNA reads as TGTGCCAGCAGCCGAGCGGGCAACCTAGCCAAAAACATTCAGTACTTC.

The chain joins TRBV15 to TRBJ2-1; D ambiguous. Germline CDR1 is LNHNV and CDR2 is YYDKDF (reference sequence). The CDR3 is 16 residues long. Trimming stripped 1 base from V and 2 bases from J, with 12 bases between. The CDR3: CATSRGSTVAYNEQFF. CDR3 DNA sequence: TGTGCCACCAGCAGAGGCTCGACCGTTGCCTACAATGAGCAGTTCTTC. The whole variable domain, filled in from reference TRBV15 and TRBJ2-1, reads DAMVIQNPRYQVTQFGKPVTLSCSQTLNHNVMYWYQQKSSQAPKLLFHYYDKDFNNEADTPDNFQSRRPNTSFCFLDIRSPGLGDTAMYLCATSRGSTVAYNEQFFGPGTRLTVL.

The chain combines TRBV29-1 with TRBJ1-2; TRBD1 aligns across 9 bases. The germline V gene encodes CDR1 SQVTM and CDR2 ANQGSEA. V lost 7 bases to trimming and J lost 4 bases; unmatched junction nucleotides: 4. The CDR3 is made up of 12 amino acids. CDR3 sequence: CSAGQGPYGYTF. The CDR3 region has the DNA TGCAGCGCCGGACAGGGGCCCTATGGCTACACCTTC.

The V and J genes are TRBV5-1 and TRBJ2-3; D unresolved. This CDR3 comprises 13 residues. With 1 base removed from V and 6 bases from J, the gap between germline ends came to 9 bases. Germline CDR1 and CDR2: SGHRS and YFSETQ. The CDR3 loop is CASSLNDGDTQYF. The CDR3 DNA sequence: TGCGCCAGCAGCTTGAATGACGGCGATACGCAGTATTTT.

This clonotype appeared a few times. In DNA form, the CDR3 reads TGTGCCAGCAGTGAGAGTTCGAGCTCCTACAATGAGCAGTTCTTC. This codes for CASSESSSSYNEQFF. This sequence joins TRBV12-3 or TRBV12-4 and TRBJ2-1; D gene uncertain. This CDR3 has 15 residues. V lost 5 bases and J lost 0, with 11 bases in between.